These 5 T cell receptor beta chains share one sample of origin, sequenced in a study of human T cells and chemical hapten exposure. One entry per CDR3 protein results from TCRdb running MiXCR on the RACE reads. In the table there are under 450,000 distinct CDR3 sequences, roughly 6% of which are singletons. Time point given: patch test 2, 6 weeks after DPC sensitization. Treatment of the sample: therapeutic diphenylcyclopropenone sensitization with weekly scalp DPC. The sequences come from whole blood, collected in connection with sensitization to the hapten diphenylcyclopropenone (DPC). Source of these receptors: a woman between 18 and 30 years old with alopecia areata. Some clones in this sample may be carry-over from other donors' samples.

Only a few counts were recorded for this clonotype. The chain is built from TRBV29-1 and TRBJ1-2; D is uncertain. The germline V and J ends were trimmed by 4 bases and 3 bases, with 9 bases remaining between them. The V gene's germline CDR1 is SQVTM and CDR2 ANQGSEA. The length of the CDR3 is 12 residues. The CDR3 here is CSVGSEDYGYTF. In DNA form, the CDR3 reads TGCAGCGTTGGATCGGAGGACTATGGCTACACCTTC.

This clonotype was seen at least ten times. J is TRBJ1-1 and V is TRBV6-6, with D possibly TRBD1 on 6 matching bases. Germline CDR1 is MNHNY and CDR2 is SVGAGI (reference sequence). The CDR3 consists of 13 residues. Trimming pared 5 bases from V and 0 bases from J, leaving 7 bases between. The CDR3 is CASSTGLNTEAFF. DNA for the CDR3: TGTGCCAGCAGTACAGGGTTGAACACTGAAGCTTTCTTT.

CDR3 amino acids: CASSQVMGNYEQYF. The CDR3 coding sequence is TGCGCCAGCAGCCAAGTGATGGGGAACTACGAGCAGTACTTC. The gene calls are TRBV4-1 and TRBJ2-7; D gene uncertain. The ends were cut back, 1 base at V and 3 bases at J, with 10 bases in the middle. This CDR3 has 14 residues. Germline V CDR1 and CDR2: MGHRA, YSYEKL.

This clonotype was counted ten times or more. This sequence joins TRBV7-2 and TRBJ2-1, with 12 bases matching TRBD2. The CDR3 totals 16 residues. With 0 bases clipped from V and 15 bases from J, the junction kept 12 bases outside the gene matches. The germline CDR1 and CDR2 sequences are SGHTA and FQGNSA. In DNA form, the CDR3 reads TGTGCCAGCAGCTTAGCAACCATTCTAGCGGGGGGGCCTGTGTTCTTC. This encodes CASSLATILAGGPVFF.

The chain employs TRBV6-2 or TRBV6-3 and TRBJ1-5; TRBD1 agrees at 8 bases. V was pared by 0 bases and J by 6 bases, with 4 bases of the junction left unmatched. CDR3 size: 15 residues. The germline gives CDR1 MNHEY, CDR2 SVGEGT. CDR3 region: CASSYSGTGGQPQHF. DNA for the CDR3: TGTGCCAGCAGTTACTCGGGGACAGGTGGTCAGCCCCAGCATTTT.